Described below is a single T cell receptor beta chain sequence and its context. Amplification targeted TCR beta CDR3 regions from RNA transcripts. The HTBI primer set drove a first-round RT-PCR of the TCR CDR3. TCRdb fed the multiplex PCR reads into MiXCR, producing one record per CDR3 protein. The table lists roughly 280,000 distinct CDR3 sequences, approximately 23% of them singletons. The CDR3 length is 16 residues. Per the germline V gene, CDR1 is KGHDR and CDR2 is SFDVKD. V gave up 4 bases and J gave up 7 bases; unmatched junction bases: 11. These data belong to a study of T cells in Graves' hyperthyroidism and ophthalmopathy.

The material sequenced was blood. The J gene is TRBJ2-1, the V gene TRBV24-1, with 8 bases that match TRBD1. The receptor's source is a man aged 30 to 45 with Graves' ophthalmopathy. CDR3 DNA sequence: TGTGCCACCAGTGACCCTCCGGGACAGGCGACTAATGAGCAGTTCTTC. Protein sequence: CATSDPPGQATNEQFF.